A single sample gave rise to the 22 T cell receptor beta chains below, sequenced in a study of T cells in Graves' hyperthyroidism and ophthalmopathy. Amplified regions were TCR beta CDR3 sequences from RNA transcripts. HTBI primers were employed in a first-round RT-PCR of the TCR CDR3. Via MiXCR, TCRdb re-called the multiplex PCR reads, giving one row per CDR3 protein. The repertoire consists of nearly 750,000 distinct CDR3 sequences, with 35% occurring once and the leading ten covering around 30%. Sequenced: blood. These receptors all stem from a middle-aged woman with Graves' hyperthyroidism.

This clonotype was seen many times. This chain links TRBV12-3 or TRBV12-4 with TRBJ1-3, with TRBD1 as a possible D gene (5 bases). The CDR3 is made up of 14 amino acids. Between the trimmed V and J ends, which lost 5 bases and 1 base, there was a span of 9 bases. In DNA form, the CDR3 reads TGTGCCAGCAGTCCTGGGACTTCTGGAAACACCATATATTTT. This gives the protein CASSPGTSGNTIYF.

This clonotype has a count of ten or more. The chain joins TRBV19 to TRBJ1-2; perhaps TRBD1 as D (5 bases). The V end was cut by 0 bases, the J end by 8 bases, with 13 bases between. The CDR3 has 14 residues. Per the germline V gene, CDR1 is LNHDA and CDR2 is SQIVND (reference sequence). CDR3 coding DNA: TGTGCCAGTAGTATAGATGGCGACAGTGGAGGCTACACCTTC. Protein sequence: CASSIDGDSGGYTF. Using reference TRBV19 and TRBJ1-2 for the parts outside the CDR3, the full variable domain is DGGITQSPKYLFRKEGQNVTLSCEQNLNHDAMYWYRQDPGQGLRLIYYSQIVNDFQKGDIAEGYSVSREKKESFPLTVTSAQKNPTAFYLCASSIDGDSGGYTFGSGTRLTVV.

This clonotype was observed many times. The rearrangement uses TRBV7-8 and TRBJ1-2; D is unclear. CDR1 and CDR2 from the germline V gene are SGHVS and FQNEAQ. The V and J ends lost 0 bases and 5 bases respectively, with 10 bases between them. This CDR3 region has 14 residues. This CDR3 is CASSLAREAYGYTF. The DNA of the CDR3 is TGTGCCAGCAGCTTAGCGAGGGAAGCGTATGGCTACACCTTC.

The CDR3, as DNA: TGTGCCAGCAGCCCCCGGACTAGCGGGGACGAGCAGTACTTC. It codes for CASSPRTSGDEQYF. The chain has TRBV7-2 and TRBJ2-7; TRBD2 aligns across 12 bases. The CDR3 has 14 amino acids. The trim removed 5 bases at V and 5 bases at J, leaving 4 bases unmatched. From germline, CDR1 is SGHTA and CDR2 FQGNSA.

The chain joins TRBV7-6 to TRBJ1-3, with unresolved D. The germline V and J ends were trimmed by 1 base and 5 bases, with 15 bases remaining between them. Germline V gives CDR1 SGHVS, CDR2 FNYEAQ. The CDR3 sequence is 16 residues long. This CDR3 is CASSLEGPSSRNTIYF. The CDR3 bases are TGTGCCAGCAGCTTAGAGGGCCCTTCCAGTCGAAACACCATATATTTT.

The sample holds a few counts of this clonotype. This chain uses TRBV20-1 with TRBJ1-5; possible D gene TRBD1, 5 bases. V gave up 5 bases and J gave up 6 bases, with 11 bases separating them. The CDR3 runs to 12 residues. Germline CDR1 DFQATT, CDR2 SNEGSKA (reference sequence). The CDR3 sequence is CSAGTPSQPQHF. The CDR3 DNA sequence: TGCAGTGCTGGGACGCCTTCTCAGCCCCAGCATTTT.

V gene TRBV6-6 combines with J gene TRBJ1-4; 10 bases are shared with TRBD1. V was clipped by 2 bases and J by 8 bases; unmatched bases: 11. The CDR3 length is 17 residues. CDR1 and CDR2 from the germline V gene are MNHNY and SVGAGI (reference sequence). The CDR3: CASSYRGTGEGREKLFF. CDR3 nucleotide sequence: TGTGCCAGCAGTTACCGTGGGACAGGGGAGGGTCGAGAAAAACTGTTTTTT.

This rearrangement joins TRBV28 to TRBJ2-5; D is tentatively TRBD1 or TRBD2 (5 bases each). CDR3 length: 15 residues. The germline CDR1 and CDR2 sequences are MDHEN and SYDVKM. V was cut by 6 bases and J by 5 bases, with 19 bases left in between. CDR3 loop: CASSRGVGSGETQYF. The CDR3 region has the DNA TGTGCCAGCAGCCGGGGCGTAGGGTCTGGCGAGACCCAGTACTTC.

This clonotype has a single count. The CDR3 region has the DNA TGCAGTGTCGACAGGGGGATGCAAGAGACCCAGTACTTC. It is translated as CSVDRGMQETQYF. The V and J genes are TRBV20-1 and TRBJ2-5, with 9 positions matching TRBD1. This CDR3 has 13 amino acids. J was trimmed by 2 bases and V by 7 bases; bases with no gene match: 5. From germline, CDR1 is DFQATT and CDR2 SNEGSKA (reference sequence).

This clonotype occurred a few times. The V call is TRBV5-5, the J call TRBJ2-5; TRBD2 matches 8 bases. The CDR3 spans 13 residues. Losses at the gene ends were 5 bases for V and 5 bases for J; bases not matched to a gene: 5. Germline values: CDR1 SGHKS, CDR2 YYEKEE (reference sequence). The chain's CDR3 is CASSRGGSETQYF. The DNA for the CDR3 is TGTGCCAGCAGTCGGGGGGGCTCGGAGACCCAGTACTTC. The complete variable domain, with remaining parts taken from reference TRBV5-5 and TRBJ2-5, reads DAGVTQSPTHLIKTRGQQVTLRCSPISGHKSVSWYQQVLGQGPQFIFQYYEKEERGRGNFPDRFSARQFPNYSSELNVNALLLGDSALYLCASSRGGSETQYFGPGTRLLVL.

V is TRBV7-9 and J is TRBJ1-5; 8 bases fit TRBD1. The CDR3 has 17 residues. V shed 8 bases and J 1 base; nucleotides not matched to a gene: 13. Germline assignment: CDR1 SEHNR and CDR2 FQNEAQ (reference sequence). CDR3 nucleotides: TGTGCCAGCTCACCCCGGACAGGGATCGGGAGCAATCAGCCCCAGCATTTT. Amino acids: CASSPRTGIGSNQPQHF.

This clonotype was found many times. The chain links TRBV12-3 or TRBV12-4 to TRBJ1-6, with 7 bases fitting TRBD1. This CDR3 is built from 14 residues. Germline trimming cut 6 bases from V and 4 bases from J; bases unmatched to any gene: 3. Here the CDR3 reads CASRPGGYNSPLHF. The DNA for the CDR3 is TGTGCCAGCAGACCAGGGGGATATAATTCACCCCTCCACTTT.

The V call is TRBV29-1, the J call TRBJ1-1; D is perhaps TRBD1 (6 bases). The CDR3 contains 14 residues. Germline lookup yields CDR1 SQVTM and CDR2 ANQGSEA. The V end was cut by 6 bases, the J end by 0 bases, with 14 bases between. CDR3 coding DNA: TGCAGCGTAGGAGGGGGGATCCTGAACACTGAAGCTTTCTTT. As protein: CSVGGGILNTEAFF.

In the case of this clonotype: This may be a read error: a much more frequent sequence differs by one nucleotide. The chain has TRBV7-2 and TRBJ1-4; D gene unclear. The V and J ends lost 6 bases and 3 bases respectively, with 20 bases between them. Germline V lookup: CDR1 SGHTA, CDR2 FQGNSA. CDR3 length: 17 residues. The CDR3, as DNA: TGTGCCAGCAGTTACGCCACAAGGGCTGGGGCTAATGAAAAACTGTTTTTT. Translating it yields CASSYATRAGANEKLFF.

The V and J genes are TRBV20-1 and TRBJ2-7; 8 positions match TRBD1. CDR1 and CDR2 (germline): DFQATT, SNEGSKA (reference sequence). Unmatched junction bases numbered 15, after V lost 6 bases and J lost 2 bases. The CDR3 is 16 residues long. The CDR3 coding sequence is TGCAGTGCCCCTCCCGGGACAGGAACCTCAACCTACGAGCAGTACTTC. It yields the protein CSAPPGTGTSTYEQYF.

This sequence joins TRBV4-3 and TRBJ1-2; no reliable D call. The CDR3 sequence is 14 residues long. Per germline, CDR1 LGHNA and CDR2 YSLEER. Between the trimmed V and J ends, which lost 0 bases and 6 bases, there was a span of 11 bases. DNA of the CDR3: TGCGCCAGCAGCCAAGAGGCCACGAGTGATGGCTACACCTTC. Its protein product is CASSQEATSDGYTF.

This clonotype appeared a few times. The DNA of the CDR3 is TGTGCCAGCAGTCGCGACAGGTTCCAGCCCCAGCATTTT. Protein: CASSRDRFQPQHF. V usage is TRBV6-6 and J usage is TRBJ1-5; D perhaps matches TRBD1 (6 bases). CDR1 and CDR2 from the germline V gene are MNHNY and SVGAGI (reference sequence). V lost 5 bases, J lost 7 bases, and 12 bases lay in between. The CDR3 has 13 residues.

In its sample, this clonotype was seen once. The chain has TRBV6-1 and TRBJ1-2; TRBD1 aligns across 9 bases. This CDR3 has 17 amino acids. Germline-derived CDR1 and CDR2 are MNHNS and SASEGT. V lost 7 bases and J lost 7; bases outside the gene matches: 19. This CDR3 is CASTQGGTGSLLSGYTF. The DNA of the CDR3 is TGTGCCAGCACCCAAGGGGGGACAGGGAGCCTTTTGAGTGGCTACACCTTC.

This clonotype turned up a few times. V usage is TRBV20-1 and J usage is TRBJ2-7; a possible D gene is TRBD2 (6 bases). This CDR3 is built from 15 residues. V was pared by 3 bases and J by 6 bases, with 21 bases between. Germline CDR1 DFQATT, CDR2 SNEGSKA (reference sequence). CDR3 DNA: TGCAGTGCTAGGGGGATTGGGCGGGAATCAGCCGAGCAGTACTTC. Translated: CSARGIGRESAEQYF.

This clonotype was counted ten times or more. DNA of the CDR3: TGTGCCAGCAGTTCTTCTGGGACTGAGAGCTCCTACGAGCAGTACTTC. Translating it yields CASSSSGTESSYEQYF. The chain is built from TRBV12-3 or TRBV12-4 and TRBJ2-7; D might be TRBD2 (6 bases). V shed 4 bases and J shed 0 bases, with 16 bases lying between them. The CDR3 has 16 residues.

The chain is built from TRBV4-1 and TRBJ1-1, with a tentative D call TRBD1 (6 bases). Between the trimmed V and J ends, which lost 4 bases and 0 bases, there was a span of 18 bases. Per the germline V gene, CDR1 is MGHRA and CDR2 is YSYEKL. The CDR3 loop spans 17 amino acids. The DNA of the CDR3 is TGCGCCAGCAGCCCTCAAAACCAGGGGCTCCTGAACACTGAAGCTTTCTTT. It yields the protein CASSPQNQGLLNTEAFF.

The sample holds many counts of this clonotype. The V gene is TRBV29-1, the J gene TRBJ1-1; a weak D match, TRBD1 (6 bases). V shed 7 bases and J shed 3 bases, with 12 bases lying between them. Germline loops: CDR1 SQVTM, CDR2 ANQGSEA. The CDR3 has 12 amino acids. The CDR3, as DNA: TGCAGCGGTAGCAGGGGATACACTGAAGCTTTCTTT. Residues: CSGSRGYTEAFF.